Listed below are T cell receptor beta chains from one sample, sequenced in a study of beta chain features in type 1 diabetes. TCRdb keeps only in-frame clones here, not all; method: immunoSEQ multiplex PCR. The repertoire holds approximately 240,000 clones, with approximately 16% as singletons. The sequencing input was naive CD4+ T cells from blood. These receptor sequences come from a young man with type 1 diabetes. The CDR3 runs from the conserved cysteine through the conserved F or W. A D gene is named only where the DNA matches it firmly. Rows give clone size only sometimes, using once, few, many, or a class for an expanded clone.

J gene | V gene | clone size | D gene | CDR3 protein | CDR3 DNA
TRBJ2-2 | TRBV4-3 | few | TRBD1 | CASSHYRTGEAGELFF | TGCGCCAGCAGCCACTATAGGACAGGGGAAGCCGGGGAGCTGTTTTTT
TRBJ2-7 | TRBV9 | few | - | CASSPRLGSYEQYF | TGTGCCAGCAGCCCCCGACTAGGGTCCTACGAGCAGTACTTC
TRBJ2-6 | TRBV7-2 | few | - | CASSLQGAGANVLTF | TGTGCCAGCAGCTTACAGGGAGCTGGGGCCAACGTCCTGACTTTC
TRBJ2-1 | TRBV30 | few | - | CACPAARTSNEQFF | TGTGCCTGCCCGGCTGCCCGGACATCCAATGAGCAGTTCTTC
TRBJ2-1 | TRBV7-9 | few | - | CASNPRADEQFF | TGTGCCAGCAACCCTAGGGCGGATGAGCAGTTCTTC
TRBJ2-5 | TRBV9 | few | - | CARRTRGILRETQYF | TGTGCCAGGAGAACAAGGGGGATTTTGAGAGAGACCCAGTACTTC
TRBJ2-1 | TRBV4-2 | - | - | CASSQGEQSYNEQFF | TGTGCCAGCAGCCAAGGCGAACAGAGTTACAATGAGCAGTTCTTC
TRBJ1-2 | TRBV28 | few | TRBD1 | CASKLRDRVYGYTF | TGTGCCAGCAAACTACGGGACAGGGTCTATGGCTACACCTTC
TRBJ2-1 | TRBV5-1 | few | - | CASSLSSFGEQFF | TGCGCCAGCAGCTTGTCAAGTTTCGGTGAGCAGTTCTTC
TRBJ2-5 | TRBV5-1 | - | - | CASSLGQGQETQYF | TGCGCCAGCAGCTTGGGGCAGGGGCAAGAGACCCAGTACTTC
TRBJ2-7 | TRBV7-8 | few | - | CASSPDETRTGQYF | TGTGCCAGCAGCCCCGACGAAACCCGTACGGGGCAGTACTTC
TRBJ1-5 | TRBV28 | few | - | CATVSSQPQHF | TGTGCCACGGTCAGCAGCCAGCCCCAGCATTTT
TRBJ2-1 | TRBV7-9 | few | TRBD1 | CASSSETGDDYNEQFF | TGTGCCAGCAGCTCAGAAACAGGGGACGACTACAATGAGCAGTTCTTC
TRBJ2-6 | TRBV4-3 | few | TRBD2 | CASSQWTSGNSGANVLTF | TGCGCCAGCAGCCAATGGACTAGCGGCAACTCTGGGGCCAACGTCCTGACTTTC
TRBJ2-2 | TRBV6-1 | - | TRBD1 | CASNNRGNTGELFF | TGTGCCAGCAATAACAGGGGTAACACCGGGGAGCTGTTTTTT
TRBJ2-3 | TRBV4-1 | few | - | CASSQAQGGTDTQYF | TGCGCCAGCAGCCAAGCACAGGGTGGCACAGATACGCAGTATTTT
TRBJ2-4 | TRBV28 | few | TRBD1 | CASSPGQGNIQYF | TGTGCCAGCAGTCCTGGACAGGGAAACATTCAGTACTTC
TRBJ1-4 | TRBV7-2 | few | TRBD1 | CASSTKTGANEKLFF | TGTGCCAGCAGCACGAAGACAGGGGCAAATGAAAAACTGTTTTTT
TRBJ2-3 | TRBV30 | few | - | CAWRPRNTDTQYF | TGTGCCTGGAGGCCCCGGAACACAGATACGCAGTATTTT
TRBJ2-1 | TRBV27 | few | - | CASSFKRDNYNEQFF | TGTGCCAGCAGTTTCAAACGGGACAACTACAATGAGCAGTTCTTC
TRBJ2-7 | TRBV7-9 | - | TRBD1 | CASTPGGEQYF | TGTGCCAGCACCCCAGGGGGAGAGCAGTACTTC
TRBJ2-7 | TRBV7-2 | few | - | CASSLISALTSYEQYF | TGTGCCAGCAGCTTAATTAGCGCGCTAACATCCTACGAGCAGTACTTC
TRBJ2-5 | TRBV7-9 | - | TRBD1 | CASSLGTGEETQYF | TGTGCCAGCAGCTTGGGGACAGGGGAAGAGACCCAGTACTTC
TRBJ2-7 | TRBV10-3 | - | TRBD2 | CAISDGGGPHEQYF | TGTGCCATCAGTGACGGCGGGGGACCTCACGAGCAGTACTTC
TRBJ2-7 | TRBV20-1 | - | - | CSASHSDEQYF | TGCAGTGCTAGCCACTCGGACGAGCAGTACTTC
TRBJ1-5 | TRBV4-3 | few | - | CASSQDGDQPQHF | TGCGCCAGCAGCCAAGACGGAGATCAGCCCCAGCATTTT
TRBJ2-7 | TRBV29-1 | few | TRBD1 | CSAKDRPSSYEQYF | TGCAGCGCAAAGGACAGGCCGAGCTCCTACGAGCAGTACTTC
TRBJ1-2 | TRBV7-2 | few | TRBD1 | CASSMTGDSDGYTF | TGTGCCAGCAGCATGACAGGGGATTCGGATGGCTACACCTTC
TRBJ2-7 | TRBV7-2 | - | - | CASKQRDKDEQYF | TGTGCCAGCAAACAGCGGGACAAGGACGAGCAGTACTTC
TRBJ2-2 | TRBV14 | - | - | CATAWDGAIGELFF | TGTGCCACCGCCTGGGACGGTGCGATCGGGGAGCTGTTTTTT
TRBJ2-3 | TRBV29-1 | - | - | CSVDRTRTDTQYF | TGCAGCGTTGACCGGACACGCACAGATACGCAGTATTTT
TRBJ2-7 | TRBV29-1 | few | TRBD1 | CSVQTGTREQYF | TGCAGCGTTCAGACAGGGACAAGGGAGCAGTACTTC
TRBJ2-5 | TRBV25-1 | - | - | CASRRGRQETQYF | TGTGCCAGCAGAAGGGGGAGACAAGAGACCCAGTACTTC
TRBJ2-7 | TRBV7-2 | - | TRBD2 | CASSLGASGRLSYEQYF | TGTGCCAGCAGCTTAGGGGCTAGCGGGCGACTCTCCTACGAGCAGTACTTC
TRBJ2-1 | TRBV5-1 | - | - | CASSFGSGDNEQFF | TGCGCCAGCAGCTTCGGGAGCGGAGACAATGAGCAGTTCTTC
TRBJ2-1 | TRBV29-1 | few | - | CSVGGQVRPYNEQFF | TGCAGCGTTGGGGGCCAGGTTAGACCCTACAATGAGCAGTTCTTC
TRBJ2-1 | TRBV14 | few | - | CASSQFNEQFF | TGTGCCAGCAGCCAGTTTAATGAGCAGTTCTTC
TRBJ2-1 | TRBV7-2 | few | TRBD2 | CASSRTSGRNEQFF | TGTGCCAGCAGCCGGACTAGCGGGAGGAATGAGCAGTTCTTC
TRBJ2-3 | TRBV29-1 | - | TRBD2 | CSLARLAGTDTQYF | TGCAGCCTCGCCAGGCTAGCGGGCACAGATACGCAGTATTTT
TRBJ1-1 | TRBV5-1 | - | - | CASSRGERFDTEAFF | TGCGCCAGCTCCCGGGGCGAGAGGTTCGACACTGAAGCTTTCTTT
TRBJ1-2 | TRBV30 | - | TRBD1 | CAWSHRGPNYGYTF | TGTGCCTGGAGCCATAGGGGGCCAAACTATGGCTACACCTTC
TRBJ2-1 | TRBV11-1 | - | - | CASSSTILVREQFF | TGTGCCAGCAGCTCTACCATACTCGTAAGGGAGCAGTTCTTC
TRBJ2-5 | TRBV9 | once | TRBD2 | CASSVEGSGSRETQYF | TGTGCCAGCAGCGTAGAGGGTAGCGGGAGCCGAGAGACCCAGTACTTC
TRBJ2-5 | TRBV9 | few | - | CASSVVSAQETQYF | TGTGCCAGCAGCGTAGTTTCAGCCCAAGAGACCCAGTACTTC
TRBJ2-3 | TRBV30 | - | TRBD2 | CALLRLGEGRDTQYF | TGTGCCTTGTTACGACTCGGGGAGGGTAGGGATACGCAGTATTTT
TRBJ1-4 | TRBV15 | - | - | CATSPRTNEKLFF | TGTGCCACCAGCCCGAGAACTAATGAAAAACTGTTTTTT
TRBJ2-5 | TRBV4-1 | - | TRBD2 | CASSQGIVGGGQEETQYF | TGCGCCAGCAGCCAAGGGATTGTCGGGGGAGGGCAGGAAGAGACCCAGTACTTC
TRBJ2-3 | TRBV28 | - | - | CASIPEGTDTQYF | TGTGCCAGCATACCTGAGGGCACAGATACGCAGTATTTT
TRBJ2-5 | TRBV11-1 | few | - | CASSLGVAETQYF | TGTGCCAGCAGCTTAGGGGTGGCAGAGACCCAGTACTTC
TRBJ2-5 | TRBV6-6 | few | - | CASSYWRQETQYF | TGTGCCAGCAGTTACTGGAGACAAGAGACCCAGTACTTC
TRBJ1-2 | TRBV6-6 | few | - | CASSSSGDYGYTF | TGTGCCAGCAGTTCGTCGGGGGACTATGGCTACACCTTC